This T cell receptor beta chain was found in a study of memory CD4+ T cells and cytomegalovirus serostatus. The overall study: Donors were healthy Belgian adults, 8 to 10 CMV seropositive and 24 seronegative.

Single viable CD3+CD4+CD8-CD45RO+ cells were sorted as the memory CD4+ T cells. This table comes from immunoSEQ multiplex PCR, and its TCRdb copy is limited to in-frame clones, with some not included. The repertoire holds approximately 46,000 clones, with about three quarters as singletons. The CDR3 runs 15 residues. V was shortened by 3 bases and J by 3 bases, with 14 bases between the two germline ends. Germline V gene data show CDR1 as SEHNR and CDR2 as FQNEAQ (reference sequence). V and J are TRBV7-9 and TRBJ2-5, with D possibly TRBD2 on 5 matching bases. This receptor was obtained from an adult in good health and CMV-seronegative. The specimen sequenced was memory CD4+ T cells from blood. The CDR3: CASSFGILVEETQYF. In DNA, the CDR3 is TGTGCCAGCAGCTTCGGGATATTGGTCGAAGAGACCCAGTACTTC.